The 10 T cell receptor beta chains below come from one sample, sequenced in a study of OX40 agonist ivuxolimab in advanced cancers. Profiled with immunoSEQ multiplex PCR; TCRdb holds only in-frame clones, not every one. The sample comprises approximately 58,000 clones, about 86% of which are singletons, and around 0.9% rests with the top ten. The specimen comprised CD4+ or CD8+ T cells sorted from blood, sampled in a trial of the OX40 agonist ivuxolimab. The receptors stem from an adult with an advanced solid tumor such as melanoma, head and neck, liver or kidney cancer.

The chain recombines TRBV10-3 with TRBJ2-1; D perhaps matches TRBD2 (6 bases). In germline, CDR1 is ENHRY, CDR2 SYGVKD. Trimming removed 6 bases at V and 9 bases at J, with 27 bases between. The CDR3 is made up of 17 amino acids. The CDR3 nucleotides are TGTGCCATCAGGACTACGAGCGGAGGGCTCCGAATCGGTGAGCAGTTCTTC. Encoded protein: CAIRTTSGGLRIGEQFF.

The rearrangement links TRBV11-2 to TRBJ1-4, with 12 bases that match TRBD1. The germline V gene has CDR1 SGHAT and CDR2 FQNNGV. V shed 2 bases and J 1 base; nucleotides not matched to a gene: 8. The CDR3 extends over 19 amino acids. CDR3 protein: CASSLINRDRGRTNEKLFF. The DNA of the CDR3 is TGTGCCAGCAGCTTAATAAACCGGGACAGGGGGCGAACTAATGAAAAACTGTTTTTT.

For this clone: At one end, the junction sequence differs from germline, possibly due to a read error. CDR3 residues: CASGQSINIEAFF. The CDR3 nucleotides read TGTGCCTCCGGACAGAGCATAAACATTGAAGCTTTCTTT. The genes are TRBV6-5 and TRBJ1-1, with D possibly TRBD1 on 6 matching bases. The length of the CDR3 is 13 residues. In germline, CDR1 is MNHEY, CDR2 SVGAGI.

The V gene is TRBV6-5, the J gene TRBJ1-3, with unresolved D. Germline lookup yields CDR1 MNHEY and CDR2 SVGAGI. CDR3 length: 13 amino acids. The ends were cut back, 10 bases at V and 0 bases at J, with 10 bases in the middle. The CDR3 DNA reads as TGTGCCACCTGGCGGGGCTCTGGAAACACCATATATTTT. Translation: CATWRGSGNTIYF.

A few counts support this clone. The chain uses TRBV6-5 and TRBJ1-2; perhaps TRBD1 as D (6 bases). Per germline, CDR1 MNHEY and CDR2 SVGAGI. The V end lost 5 bases, the J end lost 5 bases, and 12 bases lay between the germline ends. This CDR3 is 13 amino acids long. The CDR3 DNA follows: TGTGCCAGCAGTCGGGGGGCCGAGTATGGCTACACCTTC. This translates into CASSRGAEYGYTF.

The chain carries TRBV4-2 and TRBJ2-5; D is uncertain. CDR1 is LGHNA and CDR2 is YNFKEQ in the germline V gene. V lost 1 base to trimming and J lost 5 bases, with 5 bases between them. The CDR3 consists of 12 residues. For the CDR3, the DNA is TGTGCCAGCAGCCAAGCTGGGGAGACCCAGTACTTC. Residues: CASSQAGETQYF.

The chain carries TRBV7-2 and TRBJ2-1, with D possibly being TRBD2 (6 bases). CDR1 and CDR2 from the germline V gene are SGHTA and FQGNSA. This CDR3 spans 17 amino acids. The V gene lost 1 base and the J gene lost 5 bases, with 18 bases spanning the gap. The CDR3 DNA sequence: TGTGCCAGCAGCTTAGTAGACGCACCGGGGGTCGACAATGAGCAGTTCTTC. It encodes CASSLVDAPGVDNEQFF.

The rearrangement joins TRBV5-1 to TRBJ2-7; 7 nucleotides line up with TRBD1. This CDR3 region has 13 residues. The ends lost 6 bases at V and 2 bases at J; junction bases unmatched: 5. Germline CDR1 is SGHRS and CDR2 is YFSETQ. The CDR3 here is CASIRQGTYEQYF. The DNA for the CDR3 is TGCGCCAGCATCCGACAGGGTACCTACGAGCAGTACTTC.

This clone was recorded once. J is TRBJ1-1 and V is TRBV6-5, with 8 bases identical to TRBD1. V shed 6 bases and J 6 bases; nucleotides not matched to a gene: 9. Germline V gene lookup returns CDR1 MNHEY and CDR2 SVGAGI. The length of the CDR3 is 14 residues. CDR3 region: CASRRDRGLAEAFF. CDR3 DNA sequence: TGTGCCAGCAGGAGAGACAGGGGATTAGCTGAAGCTTTCTTT.

V and J are TRBV5-1 and TRBJ2-7, with TRBD2 matching 8 bases. Germline V lookup: CDR1 SGHRS, CDR2 YFSETQ. The CDR3 sequence is 16 residues long. V lost 2 bases and J lost 3; bases outside the gene matches: 10. The CDR3 loop reads CASSLTRAGADYEQYF. CDR3 nucleotide sequence: TGCGCCAGCAGCTTAACAAGAGCGGGAGCCGACTACGAGCAGTACTTC.